This TCR beta chain was identified in a study of post-analysis software for immune sequencing data. Study at large: Several disease courses (relapsing-remitting, secondary progressive and progressive-relapsing) of multiple sclerosis were included.

Carried by the TCR beta cDNA libraries were unique molecular identifiers. Each CDR3 protein is one row after TCRdb ran MiXCR on the PCR reads. This repertoire shows under 650,000 distinct CDR3 sequences, around 44% found once; its top ten account for around 1.7%. A word on this clonotype: The antigen is unknown.

Study findings and constraints: Pronounced co-clustering by F measure was evident among identically batched samples.

The sequencing input was blood. The clonotype comes from a girl between 5 and 17 years old with multiple sclerosis.

CDR3 nucleotides: TGTGCCAGCAGCCCGGTTCTGGGGTATTCACCCCTCCACTTT. It translates to CASSPVLGYSPLHF. The V call is TRBV7-2, the J call TRBJ1-6; D is uncertain. Per germline, CDR1 SGHTA and CDR2 FQGNSA. Trimming stripped 5 bases from V and 8 bases from J, with 13 bases between. The CDR3 runs to 14 residues.